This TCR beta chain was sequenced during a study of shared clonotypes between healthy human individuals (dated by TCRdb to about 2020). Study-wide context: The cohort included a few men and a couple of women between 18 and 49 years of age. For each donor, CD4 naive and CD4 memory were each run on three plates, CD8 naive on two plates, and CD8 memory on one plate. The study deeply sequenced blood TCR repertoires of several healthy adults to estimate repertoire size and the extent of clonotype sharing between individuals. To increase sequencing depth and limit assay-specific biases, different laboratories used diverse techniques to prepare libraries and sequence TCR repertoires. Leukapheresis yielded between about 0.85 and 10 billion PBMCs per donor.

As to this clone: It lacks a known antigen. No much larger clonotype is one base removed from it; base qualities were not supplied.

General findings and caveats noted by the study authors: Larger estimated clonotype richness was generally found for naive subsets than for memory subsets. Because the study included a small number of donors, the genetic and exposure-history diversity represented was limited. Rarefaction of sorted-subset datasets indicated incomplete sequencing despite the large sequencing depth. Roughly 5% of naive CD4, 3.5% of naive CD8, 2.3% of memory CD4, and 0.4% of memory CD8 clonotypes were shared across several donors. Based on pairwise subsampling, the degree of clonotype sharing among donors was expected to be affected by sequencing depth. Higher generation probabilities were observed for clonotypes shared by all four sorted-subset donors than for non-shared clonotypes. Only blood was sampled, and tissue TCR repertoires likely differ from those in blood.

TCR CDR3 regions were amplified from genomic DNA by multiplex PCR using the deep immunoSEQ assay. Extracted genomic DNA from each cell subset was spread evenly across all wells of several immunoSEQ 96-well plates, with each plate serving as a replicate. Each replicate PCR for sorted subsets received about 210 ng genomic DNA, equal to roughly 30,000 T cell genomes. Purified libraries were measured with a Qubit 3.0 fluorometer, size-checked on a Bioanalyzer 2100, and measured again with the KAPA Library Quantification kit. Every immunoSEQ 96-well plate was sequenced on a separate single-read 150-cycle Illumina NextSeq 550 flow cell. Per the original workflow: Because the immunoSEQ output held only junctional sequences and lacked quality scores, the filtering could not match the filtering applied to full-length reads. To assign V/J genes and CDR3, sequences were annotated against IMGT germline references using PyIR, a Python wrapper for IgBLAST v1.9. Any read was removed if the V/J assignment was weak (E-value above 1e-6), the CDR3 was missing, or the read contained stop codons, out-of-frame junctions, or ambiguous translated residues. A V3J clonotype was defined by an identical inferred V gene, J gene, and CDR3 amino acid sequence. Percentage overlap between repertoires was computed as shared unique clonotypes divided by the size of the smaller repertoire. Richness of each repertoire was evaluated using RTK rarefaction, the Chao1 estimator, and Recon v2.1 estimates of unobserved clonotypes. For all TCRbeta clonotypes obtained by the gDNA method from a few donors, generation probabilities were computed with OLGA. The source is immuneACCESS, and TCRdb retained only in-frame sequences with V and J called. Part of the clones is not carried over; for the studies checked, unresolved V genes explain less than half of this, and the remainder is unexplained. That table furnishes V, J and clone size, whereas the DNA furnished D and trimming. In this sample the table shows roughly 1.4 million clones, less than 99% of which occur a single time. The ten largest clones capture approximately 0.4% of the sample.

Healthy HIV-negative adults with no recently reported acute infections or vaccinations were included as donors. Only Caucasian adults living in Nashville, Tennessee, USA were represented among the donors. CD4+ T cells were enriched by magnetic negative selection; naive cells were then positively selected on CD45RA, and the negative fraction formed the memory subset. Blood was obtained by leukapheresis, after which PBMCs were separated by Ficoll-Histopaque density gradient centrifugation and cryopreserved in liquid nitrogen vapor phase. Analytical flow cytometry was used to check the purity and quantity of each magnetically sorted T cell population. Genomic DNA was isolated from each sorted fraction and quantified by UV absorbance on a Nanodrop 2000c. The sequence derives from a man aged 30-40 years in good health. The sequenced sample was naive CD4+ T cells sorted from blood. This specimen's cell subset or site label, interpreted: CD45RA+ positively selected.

For the CDR3, the sequence is CASSGRGEVTDTQYF. The DNA sequence is given as TGTGCCAGCAGCGGGAGAGGGGAAGTCACAGATACGCAGTATTTT. The chain joins TRBV2 to TRBJ2-3, with TRBD2 tentatively as D gene (6 bases match). From the cysteine up to the phenylalanine, the CDR3 has a length of 15 residues. Only the CDR3 DNA is retained, 45 bases long and in frame from the first base. V is clipped by 6 bases and J by 2 bases, and the sequence between their germline boundaries is 15 bases long. The germline V gene provides CDR1 SNHLY and CDR2 FYNNEI.